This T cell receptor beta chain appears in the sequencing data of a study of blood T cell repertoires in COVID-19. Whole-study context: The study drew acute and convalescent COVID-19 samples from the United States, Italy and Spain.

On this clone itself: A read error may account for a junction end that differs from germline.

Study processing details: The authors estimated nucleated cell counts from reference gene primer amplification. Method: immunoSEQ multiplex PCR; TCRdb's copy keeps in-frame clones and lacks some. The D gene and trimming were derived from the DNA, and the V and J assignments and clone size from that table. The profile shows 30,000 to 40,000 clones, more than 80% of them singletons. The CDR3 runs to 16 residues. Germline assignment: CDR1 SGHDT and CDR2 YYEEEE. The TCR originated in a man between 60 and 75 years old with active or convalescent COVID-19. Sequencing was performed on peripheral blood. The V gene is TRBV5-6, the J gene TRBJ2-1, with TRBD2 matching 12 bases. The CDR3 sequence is CASSLVSSGRANEQFF. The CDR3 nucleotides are TGTGCCAGCAGTTTGGTTTCTAGCGGGAGGGCCAATGAGCAGTTCTTC.